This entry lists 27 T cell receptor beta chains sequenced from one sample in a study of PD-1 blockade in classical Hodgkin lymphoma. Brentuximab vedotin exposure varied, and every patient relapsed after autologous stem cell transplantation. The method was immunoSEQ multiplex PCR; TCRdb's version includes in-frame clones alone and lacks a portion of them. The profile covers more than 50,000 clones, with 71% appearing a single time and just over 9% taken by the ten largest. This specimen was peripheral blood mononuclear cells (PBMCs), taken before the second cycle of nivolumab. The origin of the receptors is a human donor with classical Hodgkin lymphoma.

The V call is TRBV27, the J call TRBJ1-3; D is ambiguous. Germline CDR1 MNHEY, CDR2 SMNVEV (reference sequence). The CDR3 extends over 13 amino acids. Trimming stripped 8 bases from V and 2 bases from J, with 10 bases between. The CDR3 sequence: CASASQAGNTIYF. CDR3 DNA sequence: TGTGCCAGCGCTAGCCAGGCTGGAAACACCATATATTTT.

The CDR3 is CASSERFGYTF. In DNA, the CDR3 is TGTGCCAGTAGCGAGCGGTTTGGCTACACCTTC. V is TRBV19 and J is TRBJ1-2; D gene unclear. The CDR3 runs to 11 residues. Germline V gene lookup returns CDR1 LNHDA and CDR2 SQIVND (reference sequence). V shed 6 bases and J shed 7 bases, with 9 bases lying between them.

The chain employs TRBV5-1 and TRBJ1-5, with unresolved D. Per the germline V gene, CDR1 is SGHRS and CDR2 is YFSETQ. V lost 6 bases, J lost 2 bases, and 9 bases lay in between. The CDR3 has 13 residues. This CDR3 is CASKAAGNQPQHF. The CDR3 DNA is TGCGCCAGCAAGGCGGCAGGCAATCAGCCCCAGCATTTT.

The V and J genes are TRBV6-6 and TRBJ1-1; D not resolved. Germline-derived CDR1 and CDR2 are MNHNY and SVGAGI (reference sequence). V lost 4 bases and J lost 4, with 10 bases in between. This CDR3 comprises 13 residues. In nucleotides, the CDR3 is TGTGCCAGCAGTTTAGGTAGTGGCACTGAAGCTTTCTTT. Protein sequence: CASSLGSGTEAFF.

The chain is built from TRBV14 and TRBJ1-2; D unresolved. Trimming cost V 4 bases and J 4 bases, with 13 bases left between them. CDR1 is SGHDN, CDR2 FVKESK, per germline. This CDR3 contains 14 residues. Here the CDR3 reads CASSPWTGPYGYTF. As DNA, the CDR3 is TGTGCCAGCAGCCCCTGGACCGGCCCCTATGGCTACACCTTC.

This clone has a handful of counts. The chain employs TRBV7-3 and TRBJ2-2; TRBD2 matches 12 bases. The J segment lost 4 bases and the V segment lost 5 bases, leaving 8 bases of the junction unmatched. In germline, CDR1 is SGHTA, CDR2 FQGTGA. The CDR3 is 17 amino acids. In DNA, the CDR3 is TGTGCCAGCAGCCCGACTAGCGGGAGCCGGGGCACCGGGGAGCTGTTTTTT. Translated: CASSPTSGSRGTGELFF.

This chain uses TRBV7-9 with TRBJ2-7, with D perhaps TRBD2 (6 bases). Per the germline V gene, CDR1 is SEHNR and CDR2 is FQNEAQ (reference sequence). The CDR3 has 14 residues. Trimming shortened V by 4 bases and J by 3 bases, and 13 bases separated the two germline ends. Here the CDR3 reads CASSWRGIIYEQYF. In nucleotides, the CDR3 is TGTGCCAGCAGCTGGAGGGGCATTATCTACGAGCAGTACTTC.

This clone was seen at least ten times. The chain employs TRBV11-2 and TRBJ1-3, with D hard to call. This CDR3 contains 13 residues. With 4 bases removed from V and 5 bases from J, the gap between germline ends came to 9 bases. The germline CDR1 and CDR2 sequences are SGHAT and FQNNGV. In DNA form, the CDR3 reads TGTGCCAGCAGCTCGCAGGCGAGAAACACCATATATTTT. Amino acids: CASSSQARNTIYF.

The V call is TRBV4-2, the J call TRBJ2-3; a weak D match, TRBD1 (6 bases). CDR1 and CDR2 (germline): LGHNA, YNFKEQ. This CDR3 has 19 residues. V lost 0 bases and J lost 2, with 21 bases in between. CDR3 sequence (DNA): TGTGCCAGCAGCCAAGATGGAACAGGGCTAACCCCCGTCACAGATACGCAGTATTTT. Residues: CASSQDGTGLTPVTDTQYF.

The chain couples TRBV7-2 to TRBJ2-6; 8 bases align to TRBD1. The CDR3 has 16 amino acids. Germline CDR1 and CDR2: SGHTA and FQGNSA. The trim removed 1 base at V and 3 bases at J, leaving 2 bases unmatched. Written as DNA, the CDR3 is TGTGCCAGCAGCTTAGAGACAGGGGATGGGGCCAACGTCCTGACTTTC. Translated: CASSLETGDGANVLTF.

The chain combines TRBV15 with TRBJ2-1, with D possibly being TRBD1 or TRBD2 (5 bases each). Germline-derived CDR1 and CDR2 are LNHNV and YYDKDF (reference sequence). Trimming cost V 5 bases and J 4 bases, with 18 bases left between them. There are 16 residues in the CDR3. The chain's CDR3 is CATSSRQTPGYNEQFF. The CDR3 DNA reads TGTGCCACCAGCTCACGACAGACCCCGGGGTACAATGAGCAGTTCTTC.

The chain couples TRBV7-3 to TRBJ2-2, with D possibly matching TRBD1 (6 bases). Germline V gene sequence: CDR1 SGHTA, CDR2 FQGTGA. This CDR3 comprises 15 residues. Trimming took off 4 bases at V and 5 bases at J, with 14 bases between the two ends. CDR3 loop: CASSSGQSRTGELFF. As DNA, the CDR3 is TGTGCCAGCAGCTCAGGACAGTCCCGAACCGGGGAGCTGTTTTTT.

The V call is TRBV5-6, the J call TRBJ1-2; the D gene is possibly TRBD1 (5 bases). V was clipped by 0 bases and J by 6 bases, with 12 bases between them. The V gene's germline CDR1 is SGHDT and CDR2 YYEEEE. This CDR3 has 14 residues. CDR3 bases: TGTGCCAGCAGCTTGGCGAGGGGCACCAATGGCTACACCTTC. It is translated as CASSLARGTNGYTF.

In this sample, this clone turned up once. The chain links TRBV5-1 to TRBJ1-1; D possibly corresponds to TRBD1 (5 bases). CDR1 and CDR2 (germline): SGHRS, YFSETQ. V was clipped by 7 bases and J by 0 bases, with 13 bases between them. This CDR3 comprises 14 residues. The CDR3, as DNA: TGCGCCAGCGACCGGGACGGTTTGAACACTGAAGCTTTCTTT. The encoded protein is CASDRDGLNTEAFF. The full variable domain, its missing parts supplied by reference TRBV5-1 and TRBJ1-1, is KAGVTQTPRYLIKTRGQQVTLSCSPISGHRSVSWYQQTPGQGLQFLFEYFSETQRNKGNFPGRFSGRQFSNSRSEMNVSTLELGDSALYLCASDRDGLNTEAFFGQGTRLTVV.

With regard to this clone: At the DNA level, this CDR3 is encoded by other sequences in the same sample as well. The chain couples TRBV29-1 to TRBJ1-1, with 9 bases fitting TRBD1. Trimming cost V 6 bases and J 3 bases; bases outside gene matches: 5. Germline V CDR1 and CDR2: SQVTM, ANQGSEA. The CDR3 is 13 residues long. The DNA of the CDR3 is TGCAGCGTCACCAGACAGGGGGACACTGAAGCTTTCTTT. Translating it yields CSVTRQGDTEAFF.

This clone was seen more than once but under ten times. The DNA of the CDR3 is TGTGCCTGGAGTGGCCGGTTTAGGGAAAAACTGTTTTTT. Residues: CAWSGRFREKLFF. This chain links TRBV30 with TRBJ1-4; D gene ambiguous. V was cut by 1 base and J by 8 bases, with 11 bases left in between. The CDR3 contains 13 residues. CDR1 and CDR2 (germline): GTSNPN, SVGIG (reference sequence).

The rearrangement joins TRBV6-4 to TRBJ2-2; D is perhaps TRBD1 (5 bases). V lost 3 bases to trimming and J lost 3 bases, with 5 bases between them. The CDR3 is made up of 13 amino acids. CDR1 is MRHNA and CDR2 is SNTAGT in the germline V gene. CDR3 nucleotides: TGTGCCAGCAGTGAAGGGGACACCGGGGAGCTGTTTTTT. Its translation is CASSEGDTGELFF.

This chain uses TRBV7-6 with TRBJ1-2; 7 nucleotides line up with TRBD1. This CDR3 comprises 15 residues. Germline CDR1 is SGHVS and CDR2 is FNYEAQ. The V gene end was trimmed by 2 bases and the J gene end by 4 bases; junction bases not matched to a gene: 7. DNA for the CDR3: TGTGCCAGCAGCTTAACGGGACAGCCTCCCTATGGCTACACCTTC. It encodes CASSLTGQPPYGYTF.

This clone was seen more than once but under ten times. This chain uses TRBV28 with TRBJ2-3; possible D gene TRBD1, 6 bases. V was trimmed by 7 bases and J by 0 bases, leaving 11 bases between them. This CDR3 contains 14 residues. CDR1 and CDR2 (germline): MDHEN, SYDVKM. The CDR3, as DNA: TGTGCCAGCACCAGGACAGCCAGCACAGATACGCAGTATTTT. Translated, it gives CASTRTASTDTQYF.

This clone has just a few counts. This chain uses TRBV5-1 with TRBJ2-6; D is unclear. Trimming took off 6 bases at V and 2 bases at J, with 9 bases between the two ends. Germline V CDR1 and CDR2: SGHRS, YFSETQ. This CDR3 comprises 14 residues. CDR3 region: CASNPGPGANVLTF. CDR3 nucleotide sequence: TGCGCCAGCAATCCCGGGCCTGGGGCCAACGTCCTGACTTTC.

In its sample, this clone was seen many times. CDR3 nucleotide sequence: TGTGCCAGCTCACCACCGCGGAACACCGGGGAGCTGTTTTTT. Amino acids: CASSPPRNTGELFF. The chain joins TRBV18 to TRBJ2-2; D is ambiguous. The CDR3 has 14 amino acids. The germline gives CDR1 KGHSH, CDR2 LQKENI. The V end was cut by 0 bases, the J end by 1 base, with 3 bases between.

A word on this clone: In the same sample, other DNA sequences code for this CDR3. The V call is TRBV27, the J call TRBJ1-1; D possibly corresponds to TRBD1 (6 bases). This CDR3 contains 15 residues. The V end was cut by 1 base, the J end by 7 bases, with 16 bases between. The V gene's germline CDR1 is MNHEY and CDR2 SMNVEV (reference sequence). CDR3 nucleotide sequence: TGTGCCAGCAGTTTATGGGCGGACAGAGCCCTTGAAGCTTTCTTT. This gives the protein CASSLWADRALEAFF.

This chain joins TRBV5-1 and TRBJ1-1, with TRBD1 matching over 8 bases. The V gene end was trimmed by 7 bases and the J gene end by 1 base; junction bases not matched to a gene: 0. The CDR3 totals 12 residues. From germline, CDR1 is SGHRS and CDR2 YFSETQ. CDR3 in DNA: TGCGCCAGCGGGACAGGGAACACTGAAGCTTTCTTT. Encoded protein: CASGTGNTEAFF. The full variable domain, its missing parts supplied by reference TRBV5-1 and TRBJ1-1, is KAGVTQTPRYLIKTRGQQVTLSCSPISGHRSVSWYQQTPGQGLQFLFEYFSETQRNKGNFPGRFSGRQFSNSRSEMNVSTLELGDSALYLCASGTGNTEAFFGQGTRLTVV.

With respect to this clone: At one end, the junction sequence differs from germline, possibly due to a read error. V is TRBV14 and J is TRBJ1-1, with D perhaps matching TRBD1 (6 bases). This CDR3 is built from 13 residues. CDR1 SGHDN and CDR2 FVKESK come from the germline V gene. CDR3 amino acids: CASSKDRNYGAFF. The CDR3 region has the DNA TGTGCCAGCAGCAAAGACAGGAACTATGGGGCTTTCTTT. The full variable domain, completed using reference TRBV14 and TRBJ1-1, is EAGVTQFPSHSVIEKGQTVTLRCDPISGHDNLYWYRRVMGKEIKFLLHFVKESKQDESGMPNNRFLAERTGGTYSTLKVQPAELEDSGVYFCASSKDRNYGAFFGQGTRLTVV.

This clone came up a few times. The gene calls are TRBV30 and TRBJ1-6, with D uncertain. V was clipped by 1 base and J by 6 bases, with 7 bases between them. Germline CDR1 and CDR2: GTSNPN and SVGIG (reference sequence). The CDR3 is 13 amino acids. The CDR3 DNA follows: TGTGCCTGGAGTGGGGCCTTTAATTCACCCCTCCACTTT. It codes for CAWSGAFNSPLHF.

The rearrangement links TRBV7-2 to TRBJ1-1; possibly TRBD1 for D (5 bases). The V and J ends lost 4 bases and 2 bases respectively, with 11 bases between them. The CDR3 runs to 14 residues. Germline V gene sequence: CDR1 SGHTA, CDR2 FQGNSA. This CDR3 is CASSSGPLNTEAFF. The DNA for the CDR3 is TGTGCCAGCAGCTCAGGGCCTCTTAACACTGAAGCTTTCTTT.

The CDR3 DNA reads TGTGCCAGTAGTATTTTAGGGCAGACCCCCTATGGCTACACCTTC. Translating it yields CASSILGQTPYGYTF. The J gene is TRBJ1-2, the V gene TRBV19; the D is unclear. The CDR3 sequence is 15 residues long. The germline V gene encodes CDR1 LNHDA and CDR2 SQIVND (reference sequence). Trimming stripped 3 bases from V and 4 bases from J, with 15 bases between. The full variable domain, in which reference TRBV19 and TRBJ1-2 provide the parts outside the CDR3, is DGGITQSPKYLFRKEGQNVTLSCEQNLNHDAMYWYRQDPGQGLRLIYYSQIVNDFQKGDIAEGYSVSREKKESFPLTVTSAQKNPTAFYLCASSILGQTPYGYTFGSGTRLTVV.